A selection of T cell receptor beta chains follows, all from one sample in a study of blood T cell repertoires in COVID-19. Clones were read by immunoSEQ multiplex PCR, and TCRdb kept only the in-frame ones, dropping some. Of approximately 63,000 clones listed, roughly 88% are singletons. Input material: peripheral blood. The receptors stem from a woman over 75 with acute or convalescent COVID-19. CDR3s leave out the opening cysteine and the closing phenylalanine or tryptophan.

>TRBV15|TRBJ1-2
ATSRLSGGPYGYT
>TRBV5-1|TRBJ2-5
ASSTPPPGQGPSETQY
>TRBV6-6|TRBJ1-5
ASSYQNQPQH
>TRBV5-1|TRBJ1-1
ASSVGGSEAF
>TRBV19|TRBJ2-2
ASSISGDTGELF
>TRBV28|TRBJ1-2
ASSLGAGEARNYGYT
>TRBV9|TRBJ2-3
ASSPSLVGVTTDTQY
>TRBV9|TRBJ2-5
ASSTGTSGGAKTQY
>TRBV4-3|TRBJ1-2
ASSQDTAGGADYGYT
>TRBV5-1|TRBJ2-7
ASSLGQGRYYEQY
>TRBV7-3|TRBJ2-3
ASSLTGGPTDTQY
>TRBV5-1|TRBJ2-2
ASSEWALAGVFLRELF
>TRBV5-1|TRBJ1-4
ASSSLDNEKLF
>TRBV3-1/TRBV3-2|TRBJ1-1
ASSPPGGLAF
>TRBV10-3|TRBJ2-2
AMGTTGNADTGELF
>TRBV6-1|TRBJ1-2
ASSEAFDRGSGYT
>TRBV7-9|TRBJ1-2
ASRRDTGSYGYT
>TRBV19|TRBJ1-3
ASSISSGFSGNTIY
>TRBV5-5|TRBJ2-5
ASSDNTSGRETQY
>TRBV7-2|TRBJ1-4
ATAAPGTRGKLF
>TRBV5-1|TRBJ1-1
ASSAGQGGEAF
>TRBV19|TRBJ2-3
ASSIGRNTQY
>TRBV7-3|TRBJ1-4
ASSLKEGPGHPNEKLF
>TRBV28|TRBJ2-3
ASTTQLAGGTDTQY
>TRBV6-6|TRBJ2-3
ASSRGTPGFSTDTQY
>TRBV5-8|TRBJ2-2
ASSLVRGTGELF